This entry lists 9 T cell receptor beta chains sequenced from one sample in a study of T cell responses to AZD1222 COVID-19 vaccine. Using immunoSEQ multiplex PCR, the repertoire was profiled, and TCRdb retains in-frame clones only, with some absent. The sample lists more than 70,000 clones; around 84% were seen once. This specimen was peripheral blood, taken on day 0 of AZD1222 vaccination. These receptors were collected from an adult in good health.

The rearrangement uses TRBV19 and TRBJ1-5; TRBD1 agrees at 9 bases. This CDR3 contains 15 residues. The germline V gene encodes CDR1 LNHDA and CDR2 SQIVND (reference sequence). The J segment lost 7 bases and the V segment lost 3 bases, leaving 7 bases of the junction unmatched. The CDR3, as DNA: TGTGCCAGTAGTATCTCGGACAGGGGAAGGCAGCCCCAGCATTTT. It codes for CASSISDRGRQPQHF.

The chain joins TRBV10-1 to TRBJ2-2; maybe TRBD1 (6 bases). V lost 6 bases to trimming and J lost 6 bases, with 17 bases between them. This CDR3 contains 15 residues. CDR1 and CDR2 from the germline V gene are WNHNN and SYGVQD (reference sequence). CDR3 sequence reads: CASSPYREAAGELFF. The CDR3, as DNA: TGCGCCAGCAGCCCCTACAGGGAAGCGGCCGGGGAGCTGTTTTTT.

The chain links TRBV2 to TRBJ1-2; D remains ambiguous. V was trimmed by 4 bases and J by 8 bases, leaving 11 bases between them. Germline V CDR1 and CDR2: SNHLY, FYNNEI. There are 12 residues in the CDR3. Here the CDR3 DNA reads TGTGCCAGCAGTGGACAAAGAGACGGCTACACCTTC. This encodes CASSGQRDGYTF.

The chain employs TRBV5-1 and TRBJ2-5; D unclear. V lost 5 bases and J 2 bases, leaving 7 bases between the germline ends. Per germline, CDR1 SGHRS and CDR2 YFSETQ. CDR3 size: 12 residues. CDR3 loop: CASSLPQETQYF. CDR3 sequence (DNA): TGCGCCAGCAGTCTACCACAAGAGACCCAGTACTTC.

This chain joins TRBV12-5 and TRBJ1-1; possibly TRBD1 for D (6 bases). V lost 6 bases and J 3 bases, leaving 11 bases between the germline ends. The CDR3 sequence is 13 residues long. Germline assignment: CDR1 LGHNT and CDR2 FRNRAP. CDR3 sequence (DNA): TGTGCTAGTGGCCCAAACAGGGACACTGAAGCTTTCTTT. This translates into CASGPNRDTEAFF.

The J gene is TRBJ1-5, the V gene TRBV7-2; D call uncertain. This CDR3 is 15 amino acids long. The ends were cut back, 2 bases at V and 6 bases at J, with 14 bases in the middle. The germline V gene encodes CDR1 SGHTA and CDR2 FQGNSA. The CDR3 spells CASSLMRGLGQPQHF. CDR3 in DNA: TGTGCCAGCAGCTTAATGCGAGGGCTTGGTCAGCCCCAGCATTTT.

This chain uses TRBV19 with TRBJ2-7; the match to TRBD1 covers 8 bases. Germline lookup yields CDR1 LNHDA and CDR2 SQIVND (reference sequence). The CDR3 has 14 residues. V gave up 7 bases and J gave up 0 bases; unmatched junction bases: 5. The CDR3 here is CASNPGQDSYEQYF. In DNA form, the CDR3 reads TGTGCCAGTAACCCGGGACAGGACTCCTACGAGCAGTACTTC.

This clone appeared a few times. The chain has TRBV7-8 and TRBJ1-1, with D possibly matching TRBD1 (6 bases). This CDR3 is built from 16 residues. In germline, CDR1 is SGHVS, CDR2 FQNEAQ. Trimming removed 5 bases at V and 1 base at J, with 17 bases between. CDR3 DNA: TGTGCCAGCAGCCTTAAGCGGACAGTTTGGAACACTGAAGCTTTCTTT. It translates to CASSLKRTVWNTEAFF.

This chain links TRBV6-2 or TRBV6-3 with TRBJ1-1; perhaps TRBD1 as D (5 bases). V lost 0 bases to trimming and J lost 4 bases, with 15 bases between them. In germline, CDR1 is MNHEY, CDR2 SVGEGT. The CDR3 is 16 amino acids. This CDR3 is CASSYSVAIGGTEAFF. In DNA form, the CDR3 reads TGTGCCAGCAGTTACTCGGTAGCCATCGGGGGCACTGAAGCTTTCTTT.